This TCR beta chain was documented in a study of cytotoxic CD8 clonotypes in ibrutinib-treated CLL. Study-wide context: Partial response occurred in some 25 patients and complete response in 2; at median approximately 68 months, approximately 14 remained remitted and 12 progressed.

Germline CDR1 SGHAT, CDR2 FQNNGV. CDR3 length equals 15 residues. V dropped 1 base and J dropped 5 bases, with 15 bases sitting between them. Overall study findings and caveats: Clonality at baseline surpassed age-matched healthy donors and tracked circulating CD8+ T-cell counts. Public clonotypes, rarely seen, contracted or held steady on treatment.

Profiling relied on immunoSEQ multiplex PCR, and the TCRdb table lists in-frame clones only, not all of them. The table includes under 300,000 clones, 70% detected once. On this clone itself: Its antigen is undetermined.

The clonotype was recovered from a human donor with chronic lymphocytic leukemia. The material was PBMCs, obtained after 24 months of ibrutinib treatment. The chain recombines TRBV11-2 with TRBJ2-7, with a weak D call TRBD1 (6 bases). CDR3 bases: TGTGCCAGCAGCTTAGGAGGGGGTAAATTCGACGAGCAGTACTTC. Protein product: CASSLGGGKFDEQYF.